A selection of T cell receptor beta chains follows, all from one sample in a study of read filtering for tumor transcriptome and immune sequencing. A single record per CDR3 protein comes from TCRdb applying MiXCR to the reads. The sample lists about 28,000 distinct CDR3 sequences; approximately 15% were seen once. The sample consisted of a population of CD138-negative cells sorted from bone marrow. The receptors here all came from a donor at least 40 years old with multiple myeloma. Each CDR3 is given with its conserved first and last residue. Fields, in order: clone size, D gene, J gene, CDR3 length, V gene, CDR3 protein, CDR3 DNA. The D gene is left open where the match is weak. Clone size is given for some rows only: seen once, a few or many times, or a class if the clone is expanded.

many - TRBJ2-1 15 TRBV28 CASNTSGQKYNEQFF TGTGCCAGCAATACATCGGGGCAGAAATACAATGAGCAGTTCTTC
many - TRBJ2-1 12 TRBV11-3 CASSLAHSEGFF TGTGCCAGCAGCTTAGCCCATAGCGAGGGGTTCTTC
many - TRBJ2-1 23 TRBV21-1 CASSKMRGILGLAGELIYNEQFF TGTGCCAGCAGCAAAATGAGGGGGATATTGGGACTAGCGGGAGAGCTTATCTACAATGAGCAGTTCTTC
many TRBD1 TRBJ1-1 14 TRBV3-1 CASSPSDREAEAFF TGTGCCAGCAGCCCTTCGGACAGGGAGGCTGAAGCTTTCTTT
many - TRBJ2-2 16 TRBV7-9 CASSNQPGLKTGELFF TGTGCCAGCAGCAATCAACCGGGACTGAAGACCGGGGAGCTGTTTTTT
many TRBD2 TRBJ2-1 14 TRBV20-1 CSAITGLAVDEQFF TGCAGTGCGATCACCGGTCTAGCGGTGGATGAGCAGTTCTTC
many - TRBJ2-7 15 TRBV5-1 CASSEGDFVPTRQYF TGCGCCAGCAGCGAAGGGGACTTTGTACCTACGAGGCAGTACTTC
many TRBD2 TRBJ2-7 14 TRBV6-1 CASTTGTSYYEQYF TGTGCCAGCACAACCGGGACTAGTTATTACGAGCAGTACTTC
many TRBD2 TRBJ2-3 15 TRBV18 CASSPGLAVTDTQYF TGTGCCAGCTCACCGGGACTAGCTGTCACAGATACGCAGTATTTT
many - TRBJ2-7 14 TRBV20-1 CSARDRLVFHEQYF TGCAGTGCTAGAGATCGACTAGTTTTCCACGAGCAGTACTTC
few - TRBJ2-3 16 TRBV5-1 CASSLEQASRADMQYF TGCGCCAGCAGCTTGGAACAGGCCTCCAGAGCAGATATGCAGTACTTT
- - TRBJ2-5 14 TRBV5-1 CASSLAPGGETQYF TGCGCCAGCAGCTTGGCTCCCGGGGGCGAGACCCAGTACTTC
many TRBD1 TRBJ2-1 16 TRBV7-3 CASSLTGGAGYNEQFF TGTGCCAGCAGCTTAACAGGGGGCGCGGGTTACAATGAGCAGTTCTTC
many - TRBJ2-4 13 TRBV11-2 CASSLDESVPQYF TGTGCCAGCAGCTTAGATGAAAGCGTACCGCAGTACTTC
many - TRBJ1-3 15 TRBV7-2 CASSQGRISGNTIYF TGTGCCAGCAGCCAGGGACGGATCTCTGGAAACACCATATATTTT
many - TRBJ2-3 13 TRBV6-1 CASSALRTDTQYF TGTGCCAGCAGTGCCCTCCGAACAGATACGCAGTATTTT
many TRBD2 TRBJ2-1 15 TRBV20-1 CSATPGGRSYNEQFF TGCAGTGCTACGCCGGGAGGCCGAAGCTACAATGAGCAGTTCTTC
- TRBD1 TRBJ2-1 14 TRBV6-2/TRBV6-3 CAISGQIRGNEQFF TGTGCCATCAGTGGGCAGATCAGGGGGAATGAGCAGTTCTTC
many - TRBJ1-1 10 TRBV29-1 CSGENTEAFF TGCAGCGGGGAGAACACTGAAGCTTTCTTT
- TRBD1 TRBJ1-2 13 TRBV5-1 CASSLEDRALPTF TGCGCCAGCAGCTTGGAGGACAGGGCTCTCCCCACCTTC
once TRBD2 TRBJ2-1 15 TRBV7-9 CASSLGLAGDGRQFF TGTGCCAGCAGCCTCGGACTAGCGGGAGACGGTCGACAGTTCTTC
- - TRBJ2-5 15 TRBV19 CASSGRGQPQETQYF TGTGCCAGTAGTGGCCGGGGGCAACCCCAAGAGACCCAGTACTTC
many - TRBJ2-3 14 TRBV5-1 CASRNGQSTDTQYF TGCGCCAGCAGAAATGGACAGAGCACAGATACGCAGTATTTT
many TRBD2 TRBJ2-5 15 TRBV5-1 CASSVTSGREETQYF TGCGCCAGCAGCGTGACTAGCGGGAGAGAGGAGACCCAGTACTTC
many - TRBJ2-5 15 TRBV18 CASSPPQGLRETQYF TGTGCCAGCTCACCACCGCAGGGGTTGAGAGAGACCCAGTACTTC
many - TRBJ2-2 12 TRBV7-9 CASSFGPGELFF TGTGCCAGCAGCTTCGGTCCCGGGGAGCTGTTTTTT
- - TRBJ2-7 14 TRBV19 CASSIGGVEREQYF TGTGCCAGTAGTATAGGCGGTGTTGAACGAGAGCAGTACTTC
many TRBD2 TRBJ2-1 16 TRBV5-8 CASSGHRASGRFEQFF TGTGCCAGCAGTGGGCATAGGGCTAGCGGGAGGTTTGAGCAGTTCTTC
many - TRBJ2-1 17 TRBV19 CASSIGGAKSSYNEQFF TGTGCCAGTAGTATAGGAGGGGCTAAGAGCTCCTACAATGAGCAGTTCTTC
few - TRBJ2-7 15 TRBV3-1 CASSRRTSESYEQYF TGTGCCAGCAGCCGTCGGACGAGTGAGTCGTACGAGCAGTACTTC
many - TRBJ2-1 15 TRBV27 CASTRRWGSYNEQFF TGTGCCAGCACGCGGAGATGGGGCTCCTACAATGAGCAGTTCTTC
- - TRBJ1-6 17 TRBV9 CASSASGPSSYNSPLRF TGTGCCAGCAGCGCCAGTGGGCCGAGCTCCTATAATTCACCCCTCCGCTTT
many TRBD2 TRBJ2-1 19 TRBV3-1 CASSQAGTPSGLFYNEQFF TGTGCCAGCAGCCAAGCGGGGACTCCTAGCGGGCTCTTCTACAATGAGCAGTTCTTC
many - TRBJ2-1 15 TRBV29-1 CSGGRGSPFYNEQFF TGCAGCGGGGGGAGGGGGTCCCCCTTTTACAATGAGCAGTTCTTC
many - TRBJ1-6 13 TRBV30 CAWSRGAGSPLHF TGTGCCTGGAGTCGGGGGGCTGGTTCACCCCTCCACTTT
many TRBD2 TRBJ2-1 16 TRBV24-1 CATSDPGGPSYNEQFF TGTGCCACCAGTGACCCGGGGGGGCCCTCCTACAATGAGCAGTTCTTC
many - TRBJ2-3 16 TRBV6-1 CASRNLSPESADTQYF TGTGCCAGCAGGAATCTGAGCCCGGAATCAGCAGATACGCAGTATTTT
many TRBD1 TRBJ2-5 15 TRBV7-2 CASSLGGTGGETQYF TGTGCCAGCAGCTTAGGCGGAACAGGGGGAGAGACCCAGTACTTC
many - TRBJ2-5 14 TRBV3-1 CASSQELGPGTQYF TGTGCCAGCAGCCAAGAGTTAGGTCCAGGGACCCAGTACTTC
many - TRBJ1-1 12 TRBV30 CAWSEGYTEAFF TGTGCCTGGAGTGAGGGGTACACTGAAGCTTTCTTT
many - TRBJ2-1 16 TRBV6-2/TRBV6-3 CASSYSGQTSYNEQFF TGTGCCAGCAGTTACTCTGGTCAAACCTCCTACAATGAGCAGTTCTTC
- - TRBJ2-7 13 TRBV7-9 CASSLVGPYEQYF TGTGCCAGCAGCTTAGTTGGCCCTTACGAGCAGTACTTC
- TRBD1 TRBJ1-5 14 TRBV28 CASRGTGSNQPQHF TGTGCCAGCAGGGGGACAGGGAGCAATCAGCCCCAGCATTTT
many - TRBJ2-7 13 TRBV11-2 CASSPGFRYEQYF TGTGCCAGCAGCCCAGGGTTTAGGTACGAGCAGTACTTC
many - TRBJ2-6 15 TRBV25-1 CASSWQGSGANVLTF TGTGCCAGCAGTTGGCAGGGGTCTGGGGCCAACGTCCTGACTTTC
many TRBD1 TRBJ2-1 14 TRBV19 CASSMGTVGNEQFF TGTGCCAGTAGTATGGGGACAGTGGGGAATGAGCAGTTCTTC
many TRBD1 TRBJ1-1 12 TRBV2 CASTGQGWEAFF TGTGCCAGCACCGGACAGGGGTGGGAAGCTTTCTTT
many TRBD1 TRBJ1-1 13 TRBV7-6 CASSLEWDSEAFF TGTGCCAGCAGCTTAGAATGGGACAGTGAAGCTTTCTTT
- - TRBJ2-1 16 TRBV5-1 CASSPLGGRRGGGQFF TGCGCCAGCAGCCCTCTTGGAGGGAGGAGAGGAGGTGGGCAGTTCTTC